The 13 T cell receptor beta chains below all came from one sample that was sequenced in a study of blood T cells in healthy people across ages. A second PCR of roughly 7 to 11 cycles used a sample-barcoded 5' primer and a J-beta primer mix. Via MiXCR, TCRdb re-called the 5' RACE reads, giving one row per CDR3 protein. The sample records roughly 1.6 million distinct CDR3 sequences, 30% to 35% being singletons. The specimen was blood. Source of these receptors: a woman aged 25 to 39 in good health.

At least ten counts were recorded for this clonotype. The rearrangement joins TRBV4-2 to TRBJ2-4, with D possibly TRBD2 on 6 matching bases. V was pared by 2 bases and J by 5 bases, with 22 bases between. The CDR3 runs 18 residues. CDR1 and CDR2 from the germline V gene are LGHNA and YNFKEQ. The CDR3 is CASSQPASALRHQNIQYF. CDR3 bases: TGTGCCAGCAGCCAACCCGCTAGCGCCCTACGGCACCAAAACATTCAGTACTTC.

This clonotype was counted a few times. The gene calls are TRBV12-3 or TRBV12-4 and TRBJ2-1; D is uncertain. CDR3 length: 15 residues. The V gene lost 2 bases and the J gene lost 6 bases, with 14 bases spanning the gap. The CDR3 DNA is TGTGCCAGCAGTTTACCCGGGTGGGAAGGCAATGAGCAGTTCTTC. Its translation: CASSLPGWEGNEQFF.

The V call is TRBV6-5, the J call TRBJ2-7; 7 nucleotides align to TRBD1. The V gene end was trimmed by 0 bases and the J gene end by 3 bases; junction bases not matched to a gene: 5. CDR3 length: 15 residues. CDR1 and CDR2 from the germline V gene are MNHEY and SVGAGI. CDR3 residues: CASSYSRQGDYEQYF. Written as DNA, the CDR3 is TGTGCCAGCAGTTACTCGAGACAGGGTGACTACGAGCAGTACTTC.

This rearrangement joins TRBV12-3 or TRBV12-4 to TRBJ2-2, with TRBD1 as a possible D gene (6 bases). Trimming removed 5 bases at V and 0 bases at J, with 16 bases between. This CDR3 has 17 residues. This CDR3 is CASSPSRGLTNTGELFF. The CDR3 DNA reads as TGTGCCAGCAGTCCGTCCAGGGGCCTCACGAACACCGGGGAGCTGTTTTTT.

This clonotype appeared once. V and J are TRBV5-1 and TRBJ1-1, with D tentatively TRBD1 (5 bases). This CDR3 is built from 18 residues. CDR1 is SGHRS and CDR2 is YFSETQ in the germline V gene. The V gene lost 1 base and the J gene lost 7 bases, with 26 bases spanning the gap. The CDR3 sequence: CASSLPSVKGSFFSEAFF. For the CDR3, the DNA is TGCGCCAGCAGCTTGCCGTCAGTTAAGGGGTCGTTCTTTAGTGAAGCTTTCTTT.

This clonotype was seen a handful of times. The rearrangement links TRBV6-2 or TRBV6-3 to TRBJ1-5; D remains unclear. The CDR3 has 16 residues. Looked up from germline, CDR1 is MNHEY and CDR2 is SVGEGT. Trimming stripped 0 bases from V and 2 bases from J, with 11 bases between. The CDR3 spells CASSYSARAGNQPQHF. The CDR3 region has the DNA TGTGCCAGCAGTTACTCCGCTCGGGCCGGCAATCAGCCCCAGCATTTT.

Note on this clonotype: Possible read error: a much larger clone is one base away. J is TRBJ1-2 and V is TRBV3-1; D is undetermined. The ends were cut back, 2 bases at V and 6 bases at J, with 10 bases in the middle. The germline CDR1 and CDR2 sequences are LGHDT and YNNKEL (reference sequence). This CDR3 has 13 residues. The CDR3 region has the DNA TGTGCCAGCAGCCAAAATTCGGGAGATGGCTACACCTTC. It is translated as CASSQNSGDGYTF. Combining the CDR3 with reference TRBV3-1 and TRBJ1-2 gives the whole variable domain DTAVSQTPKYLVTQMGNDKSIKCEQNLGHDTMYWYKQDSKKFLKIMFSYNNKELIINETVPNRFSPKSPDKAHLNLHINSLELGDSAVYFCASSQNSGDGYTFGSGTRLTVV.

The chain has TRBV11-2 and TRBJ2-1, with TRBD2 matching 12 bases. This CDR3 has 18 residues. V gave up 4 bases and J gave up 9 bases; unmatched junction bases: 16. Looked up from germline, CDR1 is SGHAT and CDR2 is FQNNGV. The CDR3 DNA reads TGTGCCAGCAGCTCACCCTCCTGGGCTAGCGGGGGGGCATCTGAGCAGTTCTTC. Amino acid sequence: CASSSPSWASGGASEQFF.

This clonotype appeared many times. The chain uses TRBV12-3 or TRBV12-4 and TRBJ2-3; TRBD2 matches at 9 bases. Trimming removed 7 bases from V and 5 bases from J; junction bases left unmatched: 13. The CDR3 runs 16 residues. Here the CDR3 DNA reads TGTGCCAGCACCCAGAGTGCGGGGGGGCTTAGAGATACGCAGTATTTT. This sequence encodes CASTQSAGGLRDTQYF.

The chain joins TRBV27 to TRBJ2-3; no clear D. V was clipped by 0 bases and J by 4 bases, with 11 bases between them. This CDR3 region has 15 residues. CDR1 is MNHEY, CDR2 SMNVEV, per germline (reference sequence). DNA of the CDR3: TGTGCCAGCAGTTTATCCTTGGTAGCAGCAGATACGCAGTATTTT. Its protein is CASSLSLVAADTQYF.

With regard to this clonotype: The junction does not match germline at one end; this may be a read error. The chain employs TRBV5-1 and TRBJ2-7; perhaps TRBD1 as D (6 bases). CDR3 size: 13 residues. The germline gives CDR1 SGHRS, CDR2 YFSETQ. In DNA, the CDR3 is TGCGCCAGCAGCATACAACAGGGAGACGAGCACTACTTC. It codes for CASSIQQGDEHYF.

The genes are TRBV11-2 and TRBJ2-2, with D unclear. The CDR3 runs 15 residues. The germline gives CDR1 SGHAT, CDR2 FQNNGV. V lost 2 bases and J lost 3, with 10 bases in between. CDR3 in amino acids: CASSLTPPDTGELFF. CDR3 nucleotide sequence: TGTGCCAGCAGCTTAACGCCTCCGGACACCGGGGAGCTGTTTTTT.

The rearrangement joins TRBV15 to TRBJ1-2; possibly TRBD1 for D (6 bases). The ends were cut back, 5 bases at V and 12 bases at J, with 19 bases in the middle. The CDR3 runs 13 residues. Germline V CDR1 and CDR2: LNHNV, YYDKDF (reference sequence). CDR3 bases: TGTGCCACCAGCTCTATTAGGGGGGGGCAGAACACCTTC. It codes for CATSSIRGGQNTF.